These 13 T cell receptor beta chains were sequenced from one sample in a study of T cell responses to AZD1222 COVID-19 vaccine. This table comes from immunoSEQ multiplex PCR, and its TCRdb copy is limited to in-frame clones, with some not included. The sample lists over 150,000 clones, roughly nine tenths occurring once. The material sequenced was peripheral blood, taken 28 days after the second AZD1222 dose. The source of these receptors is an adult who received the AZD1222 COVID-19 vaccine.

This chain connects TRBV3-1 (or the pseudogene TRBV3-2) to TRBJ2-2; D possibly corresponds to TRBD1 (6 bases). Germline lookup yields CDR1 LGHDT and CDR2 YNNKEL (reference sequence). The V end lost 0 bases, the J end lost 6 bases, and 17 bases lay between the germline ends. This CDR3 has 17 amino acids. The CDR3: CASSQEGTPEGAGELFF. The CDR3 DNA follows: TGTGCCAGCAGCCAAGAGGGGACACCTGAAGGGGCCGGGGAGCTGTTTTTT.

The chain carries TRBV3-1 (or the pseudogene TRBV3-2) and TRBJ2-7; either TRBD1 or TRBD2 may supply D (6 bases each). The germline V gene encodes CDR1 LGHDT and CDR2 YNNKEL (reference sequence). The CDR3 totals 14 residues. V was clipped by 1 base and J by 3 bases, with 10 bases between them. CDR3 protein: CASSQGGAGYEQYF. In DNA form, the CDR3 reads TGTGCCAGCAGCCAAGGGGGGGCAGGCTACGAGCAGTACTTC.

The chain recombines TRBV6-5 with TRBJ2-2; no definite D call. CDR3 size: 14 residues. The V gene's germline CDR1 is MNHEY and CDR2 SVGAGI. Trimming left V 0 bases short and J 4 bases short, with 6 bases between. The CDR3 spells CASSYSRVTGELFF. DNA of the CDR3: TGTGCCAGCAGTTACTCTCGCGTCACCGGGGAGCTGTTTTTT.

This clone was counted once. The CDR3 region is CASSYLRSTGTDTQYF. The CDR3 DNA reads as TGTGCCAGCAGCTACCTCCGATCAACAGGGACAGATACGCAGTATTTT. The chain carries TRBV5-4 and TRBJ2-3; weak D call: TRBD1 (6 bases). CDR1 and CDR2 from the germline V gene are SGHNT and YYREEE (reference sequence). With 3 bases removed from V and 3 bases from J, the gap between germline ends came to 17 bases. This CDR3 is 16 amino acids long.

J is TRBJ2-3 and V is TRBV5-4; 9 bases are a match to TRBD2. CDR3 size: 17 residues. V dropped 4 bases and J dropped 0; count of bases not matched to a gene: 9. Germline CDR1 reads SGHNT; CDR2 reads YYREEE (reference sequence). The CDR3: CASSTGLALWSTDTQYF. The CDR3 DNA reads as TGTGCCAGCAGCACGGGACTAGCTTTGTGGAGCACAGATACGCAGTATTTT.

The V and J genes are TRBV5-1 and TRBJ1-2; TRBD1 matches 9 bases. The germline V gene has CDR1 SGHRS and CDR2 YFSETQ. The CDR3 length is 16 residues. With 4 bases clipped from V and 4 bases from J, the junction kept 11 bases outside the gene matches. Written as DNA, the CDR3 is TGCGCCAGCAGCCTTGGACAGGGGAGGGGGCTCTATGGCTACACCTTC. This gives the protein CASSLGQGRGLYGYTF.

The CDR3 sequence: CASSLQGADTQYF. CDR3 in DNA: TGTGCCAGCAGCCTCCAGGGGGCCGATACGCAGTATTTT. The chain is built from TRBV14 and TRBJ2-3, with 8 nucleotides matching TRBD1. The CDR3 runs 13 residues. Germline V CDR1 and CDR2: SGHDN, FVKESK. The junction had 3 bases not matched to a gene; V was cut back by 4 bases and J by 6 bases.

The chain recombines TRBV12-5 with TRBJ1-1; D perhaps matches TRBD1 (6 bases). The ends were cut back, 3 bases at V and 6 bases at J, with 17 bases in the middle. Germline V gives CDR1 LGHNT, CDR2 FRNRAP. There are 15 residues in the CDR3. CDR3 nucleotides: TGTGCTAGTGGTTTTACAGGGATTAGTCGGGCTGAAGCTTTCTTT. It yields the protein CASGFTGISRAEAFF.

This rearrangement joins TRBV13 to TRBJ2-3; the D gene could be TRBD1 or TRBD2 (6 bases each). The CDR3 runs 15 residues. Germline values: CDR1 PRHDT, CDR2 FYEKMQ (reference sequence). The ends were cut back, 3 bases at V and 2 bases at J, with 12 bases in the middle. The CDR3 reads CASSFRGGTTDTQYF. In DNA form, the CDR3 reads TGTGCCAGCAGCTTTCGAGGGGGGACCACAGATACGCAGTATTTT. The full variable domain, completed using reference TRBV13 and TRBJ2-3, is AAGVIQSPRHLIKEKRETATLKCYPIPRHDTVYWYQQGPGQDPQFLISFYEKMQSDKGSIPDRFSAQQFSDYHSELNMSSLELGDSALYFCASSFRGGTTDTQYFGPGTRLTVL.

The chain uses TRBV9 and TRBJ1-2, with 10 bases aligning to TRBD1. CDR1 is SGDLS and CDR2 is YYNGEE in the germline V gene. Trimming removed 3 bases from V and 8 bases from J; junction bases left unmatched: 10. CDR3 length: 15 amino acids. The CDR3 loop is CASSAPGTGAKGYTF. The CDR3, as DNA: TGTGCCAGCAGCGCCCCCGGGACAGGGGCCAAGGGCTACACCTTC.

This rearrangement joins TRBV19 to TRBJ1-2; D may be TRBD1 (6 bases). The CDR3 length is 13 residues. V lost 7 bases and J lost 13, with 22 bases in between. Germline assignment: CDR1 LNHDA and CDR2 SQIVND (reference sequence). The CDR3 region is CASTARGQTTVTF. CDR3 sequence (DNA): TGTGCCAGTACTGCCAGGGGACAAACAACGGTCACCTTC.

CDR3 in DNA: TGTGCCAGCAGTTTTTTGGGGGCAGAGACCCAGTACTTC. The encoded protein is CASSFLGAETQYF. This chain uses TRBV12-3 or TRBV12-4 with TRBJ2-5; the D gene is possibly TRBD1 (6 bases). The length of the CDR3 is 13 residues. With 3 bases removed from V and 4 bases from J, the gap between germline ends came to 9 bases.

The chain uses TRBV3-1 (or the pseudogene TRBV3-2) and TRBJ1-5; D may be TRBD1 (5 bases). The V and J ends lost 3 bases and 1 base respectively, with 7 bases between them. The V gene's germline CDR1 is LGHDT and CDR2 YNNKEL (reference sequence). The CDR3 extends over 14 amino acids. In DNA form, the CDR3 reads TGTGCCAGCAGCCAGCAGGGCAGCAATCAGCCCCAGCATTTT. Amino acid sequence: CASSQQGSNQPQHF.